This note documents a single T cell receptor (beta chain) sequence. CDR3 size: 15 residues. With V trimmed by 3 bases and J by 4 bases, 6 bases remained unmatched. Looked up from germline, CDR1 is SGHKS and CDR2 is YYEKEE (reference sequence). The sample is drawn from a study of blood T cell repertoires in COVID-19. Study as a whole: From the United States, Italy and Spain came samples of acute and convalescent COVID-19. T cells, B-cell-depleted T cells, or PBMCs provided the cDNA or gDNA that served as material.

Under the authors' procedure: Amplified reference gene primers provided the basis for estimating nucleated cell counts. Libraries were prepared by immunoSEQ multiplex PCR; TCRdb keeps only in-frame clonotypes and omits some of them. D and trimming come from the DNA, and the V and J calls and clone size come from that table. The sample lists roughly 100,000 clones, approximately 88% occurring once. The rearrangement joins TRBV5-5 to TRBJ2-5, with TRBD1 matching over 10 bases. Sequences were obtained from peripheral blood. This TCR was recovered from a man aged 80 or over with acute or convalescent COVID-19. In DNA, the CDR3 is TGTGCCAGCAGCTCCTCGACAGGGGGCGCAGAGACCCAGTACTTC. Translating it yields CASSSSTGGAETQYF. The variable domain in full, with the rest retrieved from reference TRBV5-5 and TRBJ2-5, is DAGVTQSPTHLIKTRGQQVTLRCSPISGHKSVSWYQQVLGQGPQFIFQYYEKEERGRGNFPDRFSARQFPNYSSELNVNALLLGDSALYLCASSSSTGGAETQYFGPGTRLLVL.